Reported below is one T cell receptor (beta chain). Its specificity is unknown. The data were taken from a study of regulatory T cells in long-lasting Graves disease. Study-wide background: Persistent cases took antithyroid drugs over 5 years and stayed TSH receptor antibody positive. Study outcomes and limitations: With persistent disease, TRBV28, TRBJ1-2 and TRBJ2-5 were the favored segments. Persistent patients shared more public clonotypes (over 2,500) than new patients (under 1,000).

Per germline, CDR1 SGDLS and CDR2 YYNGEE. V lost 0 bases and J lost 7, with 13 bases in between. The length of the CDR3 is 14 residues. Time point here: persistent/refractory GD, antithyroid drugs over 5 years with positive TRAb. PBMCs were the source of the RNA used for TCR sequencing. Patients were from an endocrinology department in Xi'an, China. Building of the TCR beta libraries involved iRepertoire HTBI primers and Arm-PCR of CDR3 regions. TCRdb re-called the multiplex PCR reads through MiXCR, storing one row per CDR3 protein. This sample has 700,000 or so distinct CDR3 sequences, with approximately 29% found just once.

The origin of this receptor is a female donor with Graves disease. V is TRBV9 and J is TRBJ1-2; D is uncertain. The sequencing used peripheral blood mononuclear cells (PBMCs), collected when the disease was refractory, from a patient treated with antithyroid drugs. CDR3 residues: CASSVGEAYGGYTF. CDR3 nucleotides: TGTGCCAGCAGCGTAGGAGAAGCCTATGGTGGCTACACCTTC.